This T cell receptor beta chain originates from a study of beta chain features in type 1 diabetes listed by TCRdb under 2018. Study-level background: Mean age, gender distribution, total cell number and subset yield did not differ between patients and healthy donors. Across all samples, 107,917,701 sorted cells were examined, and cell number per subset correlated strongly with RNA yield. The study compared TCRB repertoires of sorted circulating CD4+ T cell subsets between recently diagnosed type 1 diabetes patients and matched healthy donors. Naive and central memory subsets were obtained from all 30 or so donors, but regulatory and stem cell-like memory subsets were isolated from only 8 patients and roughly 8 healthy donors.

The CDR3 covers 14 residues, taking in both the cysteine and the phenylalanine. Of all the DNA, just the CDR3 is kept, 42 bases in frame from base 1. Relative to germline, V is 4 bases shorter and J is 0 bases shorter, with 9 bases between their ends. Sequences MGHDK (CDR1) and SYGVNS (CDR2) are obtained from the germline V gene. A single peripheral blood draw of 90 to 150 mL on average was collected from each donor into heparinised tubes. A BD FACSAria II was used to sort naive, central memory, regulatory and stem cell-like memory CD4+ T cells with a panel that included CD45RO, CCR7, CD25, CD127, CD95 and CD27. Purity was above 98% for every sorted population. PBMCs were separated immediately by Lymphoprep density gradient centrifugation and were stained directly, without being cultured. So that batch effects would be minimized, each experiment stained and sorted samples in pairs, pairing one healthy donor with one patient.

Turning to this clone: Its specific antigen is unknown. No base-level quality is on record; no much larger clone is a single base apart.

The entire isolated RNA was reverse transcribed using the High Capacity cDNA Reverse Transcription Kit, and thus expressed TCRB transcripts were sequenced. Naive, central memory and regulatory T cell samples underwent deep immunoSEQ sequencing, averaging roughly 3.4 million total reads per sample. Sorted cells were lysed in RLT buffer and RNA was extracted with DNase-treated RNeasy Micro or Mini kits, depending on cell number. To prevent cross-contamination, each cell subset was processed individually, whereas patient and healthy donor samples were processed jointly. TCRB sequences were amplified from cDNA with the immunoSEQ multiplex PCR, producing 87-bp fragments spanning the CDR3 region. Sequencing of the amplicons was done on the Illumina HiSeq platform. Per the source publication's procedure: PCR bias was computationally corrected using synthetic template baselines, reads within Hamming distance 2 were collapsed, and singletons that could not be merged were discarded. Reads were aligned against IMGT so that V, D and J genes, CDR3 length and insertions or deletions at six rearrangement sites could be assigned. Within each subset, clonotype counts were normalized to the number of sorted cells before true diversity and Gini coefficients were calculated with the tcR R package. The overlap coefficient, calculated on TCRB nucleotide sequences, was used to quantify repertoire sharing. As a proxy for the pre-selection repertoire, out-of-frame TCRB sequences from naive cells were analyzed. The table comes from immuneACCESS by way of TCRdb, which keeps in-frame sequences with V and J called. Part of the clones is missing from these tables; in studies checked, under half for an unresolved V gene and the rest for unknown reasons. V, J and clone size reflect that table, while D and trimming were determined from the DNA. In this sample the table shows around 160,000 clones, more than 60% of which occur a single time. About 0.1% of the sample lies in the top ten.

Points the paper makes about the study in general: Type 1 diabetes patients showed a moderate but significant shortening of TCRB CDR3 length in all four CD4+ subsets. Patients with type 1 diabetes made fewer insertions and deleted more nucleotides at VDJ recombination sites, implying thymic rearrangement abnormalities. Because cDNA was sequenced instead of genomic DNA, activated cells with high expression could be over-represented, although the groups did not differ in activation or CD3 levels. Only small numbers of individuals were included in the HLA sub-analyses, which left unresolved whether HLA type had any influence on TCRB rearrangement. Shorter templates might have been favored by PCR, but patient and control samples were amplified and corrected together, so both groups would have been affected equally by any skew. Naive, central memory and regulatory TCRB repertoires appeared to be more similar among patients than among healthy donors.

The source material was naive CD4+ T cells from blood. This specimen's cell subset or site label, interpreted: true naive CD4+ T cells. The sequence was collected from a man younger than 40 with type 1 diabetes. The chain is encoded by TRBV25-1 joined to TRBJ2-5; matching of 5 bases hints at TRBD1 as the D gene. The CDR3 protein sequence reads: CASSGTRYQETQYF. The DNA sequence is TGTGCCAGCAGTGGGACAAGGTACCAAGAGACCCAGTACTTC.